The sequence of this TCR beta chain was determined in a study of cytomegalovirus exposure and HLA in healthy donors. Regarding the study as a whole: A later look showed TCR association rates differing by HLA locus, highest for DRB1 and lowest for HLA-C. Later work showed greater clonal expansion in HLA-associated TCR beta chains than in equally common others. Specificity of a few CMV-associated chains for CMV antigens was verified in vitro. Overall, some 160 TCR beta chains were annotated as cytomegalovirus-associated.

CDR1 is SSHAT, CDR2 FNYEAQ, per germline (reference sequence). There are 13 residues in the CDR3. The germline V and J ends were trimmed by 1 base and 2 bases, with 5 bases remaining between them. Points on this clone: The target antigen is unknown.

PCR used 60 Vbeta primers and 13 Jbeta primers. Sequenced by immunoSEQ multiplex PCR; TCRdb stores in-frame clones only, minus some. The table includes about 59,000 clones, 80% detected once. The sequence was obtained from a middle-aged woman in good health and CMV-seronegative. The V call is TRBV7-7, the J call TRBJ2-5; D is uncertain. Sequencing was done on a sample of PBMCs. The CDR3 loop is CASSLEPQETQYF. The CDR3 DNA sequence: TGTGCCAGCAGCTTAGAGCCACAAGAGACCCAGTACTTC.